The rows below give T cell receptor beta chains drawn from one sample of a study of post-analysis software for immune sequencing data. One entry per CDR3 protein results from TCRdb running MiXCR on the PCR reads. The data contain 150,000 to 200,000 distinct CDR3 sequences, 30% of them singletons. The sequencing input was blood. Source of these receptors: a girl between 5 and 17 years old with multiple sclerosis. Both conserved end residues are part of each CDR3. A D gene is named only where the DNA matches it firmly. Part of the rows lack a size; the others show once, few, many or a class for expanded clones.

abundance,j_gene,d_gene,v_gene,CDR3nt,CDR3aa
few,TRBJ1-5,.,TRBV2,TGTGCCAGCAGTGATGGTATAGGGAAGGTACGCAATCAGCCCCAGCATTTT,CASSDGIGKVRNQPQHF
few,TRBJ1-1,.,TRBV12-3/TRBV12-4,TGTGCCAGCAGCCTAGGTAGAGGGGACACTGAAGCTTTCTTT,CASSLGRGDTEAFF
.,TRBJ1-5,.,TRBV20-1,TGCAGTGCCATGAGTAGGGGGGCGCCGGACAATCAGCCCCAGCATTTT,CSAMSRGAPDNQPQHF
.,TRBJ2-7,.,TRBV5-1,TGCGCCAGCAGCTTGGACCCGGGACTCTACGAGCAGTACTTC,CASSLDPGLYEQYF
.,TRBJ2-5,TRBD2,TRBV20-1,TGCAGTGCTAGCCCTAGCGGGGGGCTGGAGACCCAGTACTTC,CSASPSGGLETQYF
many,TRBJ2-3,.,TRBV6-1,TGTGCCAGCAGTGAACAGGCGGCGGGAACAGATACGCAGTATTTT,CASSEQAAGTDTQYF
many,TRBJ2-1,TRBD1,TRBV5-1,TGCGCCAGCAGCTTGGCCGAAGGACAGGGGGCGCTTAGCGGGAGAGGGAATGAGCAGTTCTTC,CASSLAEGQGALSGRGNEQFF
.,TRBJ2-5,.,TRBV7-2,TGTGCCAGCAGCTTTGGACGGAGGGACCGGGAGACCCAGTACTTC,CASSFGRRDRETQYF
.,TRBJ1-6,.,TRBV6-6,TGTGCCAGCAGTAAAAAGGGGGGCTCCTATAATTCACCCCTCCACTTT,CASSKKGGSYNSPLHF
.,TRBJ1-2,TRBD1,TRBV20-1,TGCAGTGCTAGATCCTCGACAGGGGCGAATGGCTACACCTTC,CSARSSTGANGYTF
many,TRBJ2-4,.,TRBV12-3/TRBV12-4,TGTGCCAGCAGTTCGGTACGAACAGCCAAAAACATTCAGTACTTC,CASSSVRTAKNIQYF
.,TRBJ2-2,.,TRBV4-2,TGTGCCAGCAGCCAAGAAGGGTGCACCGGGGAGCTGTTTTTT,CASSQEGCTGELFF
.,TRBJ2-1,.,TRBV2,TGTGCCAGCATCGGCACCGTCGATGAGCAGTTCTTC,CASIGTVDEQFF
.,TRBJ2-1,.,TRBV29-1,TGCAGCGTTGAATTGGCGGACAATGAGCAGTTCTTC,CSVELADNEQFF
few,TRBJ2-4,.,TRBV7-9,TGTGCCAGCAGCGACCCCGCGGGGATCGATGAGCAGTACTTC,CASSDPAGIDEQYF
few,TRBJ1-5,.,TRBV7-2,TGTGCCAGCAGCATAGACAGGAGGCCTCAGCCCCAGCATTTT,CASSIDRRPQPQHF
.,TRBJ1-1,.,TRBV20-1,TGCAGTGCTAGAGCGCCGGGGCGGGAGAACACTGAAGCTTTCTTT,CSARAPGRENTEAFF
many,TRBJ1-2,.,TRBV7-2,TGTGCCAGCCGTCCTGGCAGGACAGAGTATGGCTACACCTTC,CASRPGRTEYGYTF
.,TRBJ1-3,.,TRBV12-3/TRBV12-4,TGTGCCAACACCCAAACCAGGGGAATTGGAAACACCATATATTTT,CANTQTRGIGNTIYF
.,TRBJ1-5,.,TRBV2,TGCGCCAGCAGTGAAGCGGAACAGTCCAATCAGCCCCAGCATTTT,CASSEAEQSNQPQHF
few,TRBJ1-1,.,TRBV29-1,TGCAGCGTATCGGGGGGGCAGAACACTGAAGCTTTCTTT,CSVSGGQNTEAFF
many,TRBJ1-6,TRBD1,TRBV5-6,TGTGCCAGCAGCCGCTCGGACAGGATGATAAATTCACCCCTCCACTTT,CASSRSDRMINSPLHF
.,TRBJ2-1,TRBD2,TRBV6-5,TGTGCCAGCAGTTCCCTCGGGGGGGCCGGCGACAATGAGCAGTTCTTC,CASSSLGGAGDNEQFF
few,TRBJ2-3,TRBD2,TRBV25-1,TGTGCCAGCAGTGAGAGGGAGGGCCTTCGCACAGATACGCAGTATTTT,CASSEREGLRTDTQYF
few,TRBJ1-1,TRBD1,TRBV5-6,TGTGCCAGCAGCTCGGACGGCGACAGGGAGAACACTGAAGCTTTCTTT,CASSSDGDRENTEAFF
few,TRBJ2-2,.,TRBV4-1,TGCGCCAGCACGCCCGCTACGAACACCGGGGAGCTGTTTTTT,CASTPATNTGELFF
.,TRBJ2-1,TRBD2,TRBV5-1,TGCGCCAGCAGCCCGAAGTCCGGGACTAGCGGTTCCTACAATGAGCAGTTCTTC,CASSPKSGTSGSYNEQFF
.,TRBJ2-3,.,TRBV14,TGTGCCAGCAGCCGGGACTTCCGCACAGATACGCAGTATTTT,CASSRDFRTDTQYF